One T cell receptor (beta chain) is described in this entry. This record belongs to a study of shared clonotypes between healthy human individuals. Recent acute infections and vaccinations were absent in the healthy HIV-negative adult donors. Germline loops: CDR1 MNHNY, CDR2 SVGAGI (reference sequence). Between the trimmed V and J ends, which lost 6 bases and 5 bases, there was a span of 11 bases. The CDR3 is 13 residues long. Execution of the assay was at deep level. Across several immunoSEQ plates, the genomic DNA of each subset was split evenly. PCR replicates from unsorted PBMC used about 290 ng DNA, and this amount was tens of thousands of T cell genomes. The repertoire was sequenced with immunoSEQ multiplex PCR; TCRdb's copy has only in-frame clones and lacks some. The table includes approximately 500,000 clones, around four fifths detected once.

Sequencing used PBMCs. This receptor was identified in a woman in her thirties or forties in good health. Some clones in this sample may be carry-over from other donors' samples. V is TRBV6-6 and J is TRBJ2-1; D is undetermined. The CDR3: CASSSEDHNEQFF. The DNA for the CDR3 is TGTGCCAGCAGCTCTGAGGACCACAATGAGCAGTTCTTC.